The 27 T cell receptor beta chains below all came from one sample that was sequenced in a study of early T cells in non-severe SARS-CoV-2 infection. One entry per CDR3 protein results from TCRdb running MiXCR on the 5' RACE reads. The repertoire holds 65,000 to 95,000 distinct CDR3 sequences, 7.5% to 10% seen once, with about 5.3% in the top ten. Sequencing was carried out using whole blood. The receptors shown here come from an adult who was a healthcare worker with PCR-confirmed SARS-CoV-2 infection or an uninfected control (not recorded which).

This clonotype was recorded a few times. This chain links TRBV14 with TRBJ2-3; D gene unclear. Trimming removed 4 bases from V and 0 bases from J, with 11 bases in between. This CDR3 comprises 15 residues. Germline CDR1 reads SGHDN; CDR2 reads FVKESK. The CDR3 region is CASSLQLASTDTQYF. CDR3 bases: TGTGCCAGCAGCCTTCAACTCGCTAGCACAGATACGCAGTATTTT.

This clonotype was picked up a small number of times. The rearrangement links TRBV5-6 to TRBJ2-5; D is unresolved. The germline gives CDR1 SGHDT, CDR2 YYEEEE. The V gene lost 4 bases and the J gene lost 4 bases, with 11 bases spanning the gap. The CDR3 has 13 residues. Here the CDR3 reads CASSLRTGETQYF. As DNA, the CDR3 is TGTGCCAGCAGCCTACGCACGGGAGAGACCCAGTACTTC.

In this sample, this clonotype turned up many times. V gene TRBV24-1 combines with J gene TRBJ1-2; 9 positions agree with TRBD1. J was trimmed by 0 bases and V by 4 bases; bases with no gene match: 11. In germline, CDR1 is KGHDR, CDR2 SFDVKD. CDR3 length: 18 residues. This CDR3 reads CATSDGRRTGVANYGYTF. The CDR3 region has the DNA TGTGCCACCAGTGACGGACGGCGGACAGGGGTAGCTAACTATGGCTACACCTTC.

This clonotype was counted a few times. The CDR3 sequence is CSASLRVQYF. CDR3 nucleotides: TGCAGTGCTAGTCTTAGGGTGCAGTACTTC. This chain links TRBV20-1 with TRBJ2-7; D unclear. Germline CDR1 is DFQATT and CDR2 is SNEGSKA (reference sequence). V was cut by 3 bases and J by 9 bases, with 9 bases left in between. CDR3 length: 10 amino acids.

This clonotype was found many times. The J gene is TRBJ2-1, the V gene TRBV19; 9 positions agree with TRBD2. The V and J ends lost 1 base and 5 bases, in that order; junction bases with no gene match: 3. CDR1 LNHDA and CDR2 SQIVND come from the germline V gene (reference sequence). The CDR3 is 15 amino acids. CDR3 amino acids: CASSIASGIHNEQFF. The DNA for the CDR3 is TGTGCCAGTAGTATAGCTAGCGGGATCCACAATGAGCAGTTCTTC.

Comments on this clonotype: Being one base from a much bigger clone, this may be a read error. The chain's CDR3 is CSTSHPGQGADTQYF. The CDR3 DNA follows: TGCAGTACTAGTCACCCGGGACAGGGGGCAGATACGCAGTATTTT. V and J are TRBV20-1 and TRBJ2-3, with 11 bases aligning to TRBD1. The CDR3 sequence is 15 residues long. Germline CDR1 and CDR2: DFQATT and SNEGSKA (reference sequence).

This clonotype was seen a handful of times. The gene calls are TRBV7-2 and TRBJ2-7; TRBD1 matches at 8 bases. Germline values: CDR1 SGHTA, CDR2 FQGNSA. V lost 7 bases and J lost 2; bases outside the gene matches: 7. The CDR3 has 14 amino acids. The CDR3 bases are TGTGCCAGCAAGACTGGACAGGGAGCCTACGAGCAGTACTTC. Amino acids: CASKTGQGAYEQYF.

The chain links TRBV29-1 to TRBJ2-1, with D hard to call. Germline lookup yields CDR1 SQVTM and CDR2 ANQGSEA. Trimming removed 7 bases at V and 2 bases at J, with 12 bases between. The length of the CDR3 is 13 residues. CDR3 DNA: TGCAGCGCCAAGGACCGGGCCTACAATGAGCAGTTCTTC. Amino acids: CSAKDRAYNEQFF.

This rearrangement joins TRBV3-2 to TRBJ2-7; the table's D call, TRBD1, has no DNA check behind it. TRBV3-2 represents a pseudogene. This CDR3 comprises 16 residues. The CDR3 bases are TGTGCCAGCAGCCGTGGAACTGGGGGTTTGTCCTACGAGCAGTACTTC. It yields the protein CASSRGTGGLSYEQYF.

This clonotype was seen a few times. This chain joins TRBV10-3 and TRBJ2-5, with TRBD1 matching over 10 bases. CDR1 is ENHRY and CDR2 is SYGVKD in the germline V gene. This CDR3 is built from 16 residues. With V trimmed by 3 bases and J by 2 bases, 6 bases remained unmatched. The CDR3 DNA follows: TGTGCCATCAGTGACCGGACAGGGGGACGACAAGAGACCCAGTACTTC. Translation gives CAISDRTGGRQETQYF.

The V call is TRBV7-2, the J call TRBJ1-1; possibly TRBD1 for D (5 bases). CDR1 and CDR2 from the germline V gene are SGHTA and FQGNSA. The CDR3 runs to 13 residues. The ends were cut back, 1 base at V and 10 bases at J, with 13 bases in the middle. The CDR3 DNA follows: TGTGCCAGCAGCTTAGGGGCCAGGGAGAGAGCTTTCTTT. This sequence encodes CASSLGARERAFF.

This clonotype was found many times. The V call is TRBV3-1, the J call TRBJ1-4; D might be TRBD1 (5 bases). The CDR3 contains 16 residues. In germline, CDR1 is LGHDT, CDR2 YNNKEL (reference sequence). The V and J ends lost 4 bases and 8 bases respectively, with 20 bases between them. CDR3 bases: TGTGCCAGCAGCCTGGAACCGGGACTTTACTCCGAAAAACTGTTTTTT. Amino acid sequence: CASSLEPGLYSEKLFF. The full variable domain, rest sourced from reference TRBV3-1 and TRBJ1-4, is DTAVSQTPKYLVTQMGNDKSIKCEQNLGHDTMYWYKQDSKKFLKIMFSYNNKELIINETVPNRFSPKSPDKAHLNLHINSLELGDSAVYFCASSLEPGLYSEKLFFGSGTQLSVL.

This clonotype was seen repeatedly, ten times or more. The V gene is TRBV20-1, the J gene TRBJ2-3; 11 nucleotides line up with TRBD2. The CDR3 is 16 amino acids. Trimming took 3 bases from V and 3 from J; bases not matched to a gene: 8. Germline V gives CDR1 DFQATT, CDR2 SNEGSKA (reference sequence). CDR3 coding DNA: TGCAGTGCTAGGGCGCTGACTAGCGGGACAACAGATACGCAGTATTTT. This translates into CSARALTSGTTDTQYF.

This clonotype turned up a few times. This chain connects TRBV7-2 to TRBJ2-3, with 8 bases fitting TRBD2. After removal of 5 bases from V and 3 bases from J, the junction contained 7 bases not matched to a gene. The germline V gene has CDR1 SGHTA and CDR2 FQGNSA. This CDR3 has 15 residues. CDR3 region: CASSPSGSATDTQYF. The CDR3 DNA is TGTGCCAGCAGCCCAAGCGGGAGTGCGACAGATACGCAGTATTTT.

Many counts were recorded for this clonotype. This sequence joins TRBV14 and TRBJ1-1; D unclear. V was clipped by 0 bases and J by 9 bases, with 17 bases between them. This CDR3 has 15 amino acids. Germline values: CDR1 SGHDN, CDR2 FVKESK. CDR3 DNA: TGTGCCAGCAGCCAAGATCGACTTTTTGGAGATAAAGCTTTCTTT. It translates to CASSQDRLFGDKAFF.

V and J are TRBV11-1 and TRBJ2-7; 8 positions match TRBD1. This CDR3 has 14 residues. The junction had 12 bases not matched to a gene; V was cut back by 4 bases and J by 10 bases. CDR1 and CDR2 (germline): SGHAT, FQDESV (reference sequence). CDR3 protein: CASSSYGQGAPQYF. Here the CDR3 DNA reads TGTGCCAGCAGCTCCTACGGACAGGGAGCCCCACAGTACTTC.

This clonotype was counted ten times or more. The chain employs TRBV6-2 or TRBV6-3 and TRBJ2-2; D call uncertain. Trimming removed 5 bases from V and 6 bases from J, with 10 bases in between. The CDR3 contains 13 residues. Germline V CDR1 and CDR2: MNHEY, SVGEGT. CDR3 sequence: CASSAAWSGELFF. Written as DNA, the CDR3 is TGTGCCAGCAGTGCTGCGTGGTCCGGGGAGCTGTTTTTT.

This clonotype was found many times. The rearrangement joins TRBV7-9 to TRBJ1-2; D is unclear. Germline lookup yields CDR1 SEHNR and CDR2 FQNEAQ (reference sequence). V shed 1 base and J shed 8 bases, with 11 bases lying between them. The length of the CDR3 is 13 residues. In nucleotides, the CDR3 is TGTGCCAGCAGCTTAGAAGTTACGCGGGGCTACACCTTC. It codes for CASSLEVTRGYTF.

This clonotype came up many times. The V call is TRBV11-2, the J call TRBJ2-1; TRBD2 agrees at 10 bases. CDR1 is SGHAT, CDR2 FQNNGV, per germline. J gave up 4 bases and V 2 bases, and 5 bases lay outside the gene matches. The CDR3 totals 16 residues. In DNA, the CDR3 is TGTGCCAGCAGCTTACTCACTAGCGGGGCGTACAATGAGCAGTTCTTC. Its translation: CASSLLTSGAYNEQFF.

This clonotype was found a few times. The rearrangement links TRBV27 to TRBJ2-3, with D tentatively TRBD2 (6 bases). V lost 2 bases and J lost 2, with 14 bases in between. CDR3 size: 16 residues. The germline gives CDR1 MNHEY, CDR2 SMNVEV (reference sequence). CDR3 residues: CASSLSIGGFTDTQYF. In DNA form, the CDR3 reads TGTGCCAGCAGTTTAAGCATTGGGGGGTTCACAGATACGCAGTATTTT.

This clonotype was detected only a few times. The chain has TRBV11-1 and TRBJ2-5; 12 bases are a match to TRBD2. V shed 5 bases, J shed 5 bases, and the junction held 9 bases outside the gene matches. Germline values: CDR1 SGHAT, CDR2 FQDESV (reference sequence). The CDR3 is made up of 16 amino acids. The DNA for the CDR3 is TGTGCCAGCAGCCGATTGACTAGCGGGAGAACGGAGACCCAGTACTTC. Its translation is CASSRLTSGRTETQYF.

This clonotype was counted a few times. CDR3 loop: CAISESGQPTGELFF. In DNA form, the CDR3 reads TGTGCCATCAGTGAGTCAGGACAGCCCACCGGGGAGCTGTTTTTT. The chain carries TRBV10-3 and TRBJ2-2, with TRBD1 as a possible D gene (6 bases). Germline CDR1 and CDR2: ENHRY and SYGVKD. The CDR3 is made up of 15 amino acids. Trimming removed 0 bases from V and 4 bases from J, with 9 bases in between.

This clonotype was recorded many times. V gene TRBV5-5 combines with J gene TRBJ1-1; D ambiguous. The V and J ends lost 4 bases and 2 bases respectively, with 9 bases between them. Looked up from germline, CDR1 is SGHKS and CDR2 is YYEKEE (reference sequence). The CDR3 has 13 residues. In DNA form, the CDR3 reads TGTGCCAGCAGCCAACAGCCAAACACTGAAGCTTTCTTT. This gives the protein CASSQQPNTEAFF.

In this sample, this clonotype turned up a few times. This sequence joins TRBV5-5 and TRBJ2-3; TRBD2 matches 10 bases. The CDR3 contains 16 residues. CDR1 is SGHKS, CDR2 YYEKEE, per germline (reference sequence). Trimming took 4 bases from V and 4 from J; bases not matched to a gene: 9. The CDR3 bases are TGTGCCAGCAGCCCGGTGGGGACTAGCGTATCAGATACGCAGTATTTT. Its protein product is CASSPVGTSVSDTQYF.

This clonotype was detected ten times or more. V is TRBV30 and J is TRBJ2-1, with TRBD2 as a possible D gene (6 bases). V was shortened by 3 bases and J by 6 bases, with 15 bases between the two germline ends. Germline CDR1 and CDR2: GTSNPN and SVGIG (reference sequence). The CDR3 runs to 14 residues. The CDR3 reads CAWSPGLAFNEQFF. CDR3 DNA sequence: TGTGCCTGGAGCCCCGGGCTAGCGTTCAATGAGCAGTTCTTC.

This clonotype showed up many times. The chain has TRBV28 and TRBJ1-1; D is unclear. V was trimmed by 6 bases and J by 5 bases, leaving 10 bases between them. Per germline, CDR1 MDHEN and CDR2 SYDVKM. This CDR3 spans 12 amino acids. CDR3 amino acids: CASSRLGTEAFF. CDR3 bases: TGTGCCAGCAGCCGCCTGGGGACTGAAGCTTTCTTT.

This clonotype was recorded a few times. The rearrangement joins TRBV27 to TRBJ1-5, with D perhaps TRBD1 (6 bases). The CDR3 spans 14 residues. The ends were cut back, 5 bases at V and 2 bases at J, with 10 bases in the middle. Per germline, CDR1 MNHEY and CDR2 SMNVEV (reference sequence). This CDR3 is CASSHRVGNQPQHF. In nucleotides, the CDR3 is TGTGCCAGCAGTCACAGGGTCGGCAATCAGCCCCAGCATTTT.